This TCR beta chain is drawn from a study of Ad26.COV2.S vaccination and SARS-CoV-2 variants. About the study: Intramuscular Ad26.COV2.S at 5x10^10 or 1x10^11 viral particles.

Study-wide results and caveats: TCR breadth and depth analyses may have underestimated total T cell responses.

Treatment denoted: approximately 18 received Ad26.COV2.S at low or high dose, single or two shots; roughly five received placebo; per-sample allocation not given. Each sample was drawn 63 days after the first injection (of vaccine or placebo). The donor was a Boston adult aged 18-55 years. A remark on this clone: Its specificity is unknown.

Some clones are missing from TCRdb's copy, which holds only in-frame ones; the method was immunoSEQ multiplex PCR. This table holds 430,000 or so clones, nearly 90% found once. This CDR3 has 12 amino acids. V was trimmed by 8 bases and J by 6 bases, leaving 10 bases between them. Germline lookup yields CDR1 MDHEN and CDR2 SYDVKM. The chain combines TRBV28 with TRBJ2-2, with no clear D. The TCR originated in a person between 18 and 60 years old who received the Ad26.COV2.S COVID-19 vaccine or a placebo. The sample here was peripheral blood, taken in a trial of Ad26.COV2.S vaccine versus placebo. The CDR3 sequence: CASWLRPGELFF. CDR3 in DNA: TGTGCCAGCTGGCTAAGACCCGGGGAGCTGTTTTTT.